These T cell receptor beta chains were read from a single sample in a study of blood T cell repertoires in COVID-19. Sequencing used immunoSEQ multiplex PCR; TCRdb keeps in-frame clones, though not all of them. The sample lists a few hundred thousand clones; around nine tenths were seen once. What was sequenced was PBMCs or T cells enriched from blood (not recorded which). The receptors here all came from a woman aged 25 to 39 who had recovered from COVID-19. Each CDR3 is given with its conserved first and last residue.

len,v_gene,j_gene,CDR3aa
13,TRBV30,TRBJ1-5,CAWRAGWNQPQHF
11,TRBV16,TRBJ1-1,CASTPSGEAFF
14,TRBV19,TRBJ2-5,CASSISGRGETQYF
12,TRBV30,TRBJ1-1,CACTGQGTEAFF
18,TRBV7-9,TRBJ2-1,CASSLGQVGPRGYNEQFF
16,TRBV5-4,TRBJ2-2,CASSLVLVAGPGELFF
16,TRBV9,TRBJ1-1,CASSVGGETVNTEAFF
16,TRBV28,TRBJ1-5,CASSFVRTSSNQPQHF
12,TRBV5-1,TRBJ1-2,CASSPEGSGYTF
14,TRBV5-5,TRBJ1-1,CASSLAQTAGEAFF
14,TRBV19,TRBJ2-7,CASSPLAVSYEQYF
15,TRBV29-1,TRBJ2-3,CSVTPNLGRTDTQYF
16,TRBV24-1,TRBJ2-1,CATSDRLGGRFGEQFF
14,TRBV18,TRBJ2-7,CASSPKSLSYEQYF
15,TRBV18,TRBJ2-2,CASSGPQPNTGELFF
15,TRBV28,TRBJ1-4,CASSLYPTGNEKLFF
13,TRBV24-1,TRBJ2-5,CATSRQGGETQYF
15,TRBV24-1,TRBJ2-2,CATSAGTSGTGELFF
16,TRBV29-1,TRBJ2-7,CSVEGRNGRAGGEQYF
13,TRBV30,TRBJ2-7,CAWREGRVYEQYF
15,TRBV10-3,TRBJ2-3,CAISLRGIEADTQYF
15,TRBV11-2,TRBJ2-3,CASSFGTSYVDTQYF
16,TRBV4-2,TRBJ2-1,CASSREFGITYNEQFF
15,TRBV11-2,TRBJ2-7,CASSLDINRNYEQYF
15,TRBV5-4,TRBJ2-7,CASSLTTSGYREQYF
14,TRBV27,TRBJ1-2,CASGRQGSNYGYTF
17,TRBV9,TRBJ1-3,CASSVDRGKFGGNTIYF
15,TRBV5-1,TRBJ2-2,CASSLGDSQTGELFF
15,TRBV30,TRBJ1-2,CAWSVRPGGVDGYTF
14,TRBV15,TRBJ1-1,CATSNRGWGTEAFF
14,TRBV19,TRBJ1-1,CASTLGELNTEAFF
14,TRBV5-1,TRBJ1-2,CASSATTGDIGYTF
17,TRBV7-9,TRBJ2-3,CASSLTLGTSSTDTQYF
15,TRBV27,TRBJ1-6,CASRAGSSYNSPLHF
15,TRBV10-1,TRBJ2-7,CASRVGDYTYYEQYF
14,TRBV2,TRBJ1-2,CASRTGQVLYGYTF
15,TRBV19,TRBJ1-1,CASRILVGLHTEAFF
14,TRBV6-5,TRBJ2-7,CASSYTVGAYEQYF
15,TRBV2,TRBJ2-1,CASSVPGQGIYEQFF
16,TRBV6-1,TRBJ1-1,CASSEFAGQGNTEAFF
12,TRBV2,TRBJ1-5,CASSEGAQPQHF
15,TRBV28,TRBJ1-6,CASSFDGQLNSPLHF
13,TRBV5-6,TRBJ1-2,CASSLRHLYGYTF
15,TRBV20-1,TRBJ2-7,CSASDPGQGPYEQYF
13,TRBV19,TRBJ1-5,CATLGQGSSPQHF
15,TRBV11-2,TRBJ1-2,CASSLDLRGSYGYTF
13,TRBV2,TRBJ1-6,CASHREHNSPLHF
14,TRBV28,TRBJ1-1,CASIYGPGDTEAFF
14,TRBV6-1,TRBJ1-2,CASSEANRGYGYTF
13,TRBV12-3/TRBV12-4,TRBJ2-2,CASSLLGAGELFF
15,TRBV10-3,TRBJ2-7,CAISELGREGYEQYF
16,TRBV6-2/TRBV6-3,TRBJ2-7,CASSYRSGGSIYEQYF
14,TRBV21-1,TRBJ2-7,CASILAVNEVEQYF
16,TRBV28,TRBJ2-7,CASSGGTSGRFYEQYF
14,TRBV3-1/TRBV3-2,TRBJ1-4,CASRDRGTNEKLFF
13,TRBV30,TRBJ2-5,CAWSGGTQETQYF
17,TRBV25-1,TRBJ2-1,CASSEARTSQGYNEQFF
15,TRBV5-4,TRBJ2-2,CASSWGISGTGELFF
12,TRBV5-6,TRBJ2-3,CASSLGAGVGYF
15,TRBV11-2,TRBJ1-2,CASSLDPSSPGGYTF